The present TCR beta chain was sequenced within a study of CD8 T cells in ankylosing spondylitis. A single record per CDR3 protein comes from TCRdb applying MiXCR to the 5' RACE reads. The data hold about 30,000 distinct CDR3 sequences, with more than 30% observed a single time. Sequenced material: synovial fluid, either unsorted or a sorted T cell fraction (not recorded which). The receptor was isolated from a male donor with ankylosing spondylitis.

The CDR3 spells CASSQGTEFYEQFF. CDR3 DNA sequence: TGTGCCAGCAGCCAGGGGACGGAGTTTTATGAGCAGTTCTTC. V is TRBV11-2 and J is TRBJ2-1; D is perhaps TRBD1 (6 bases). V gave up 5 bases and J gave up 8 bases, with 16 bases separating them. CDR1 SGHAT and CDR2 FQNNGV come from the germline V gene. The CDR3 extends over 14 amino acids.